This entry concerns a single T cell receptor (beta chain). The CDR3 is 16 residues long. V was shortened by 5 bases and J by 3 bases, with 16 bases between the two germline ends. Germline V gene data show CDR1 as LNHDA and CDR2 as SQIVND (reference sequence). In the authors' methods: It was from reference gene primer amplification that nucleated cell counts were estimated. Generated by immunoSEQ multiplex PCR, the TCRdb table keeps only in-frame clones and is missing some. The D gene and trimming were derived from the DNA, and the V and J assignments and clone size from that table. The sample comprises 95,000 to 150,000 clones, nearly 90% of which are singletons, and around 4.1% rests with the top ten. This entry belongs to a study of blood T cell repertoires in COVID-19. Study-wide background: The United States, Italy and Spain provided the acute and convalescent COVID-19 samples.

Those enrolled in Seattle joined during active infection and were followed longitudinally afterward. This TCR was recovered from a woman in her fifties or sixties with COVID-19, enrolled during active disease. The chain uses TRBV19 and TRBJ1-4; maybe TRBD1 (5 bases). Sequencing was done on a sample of peripheral blood. The CDR3 nucleotides read TGTGCCAGTAGTGAAAGGGCAGGGTTTTCTAATGAAAAACTGTTTTTT. This translates into CASSERAGFSNEKLFF.